These 6 T cell receptor beta chains were sequenced from one sample in a study of blood T cell repertoires in COVID-19. Sequencing used immunoSEQ multiplex PCR; TCRdb keeps in-frame clones, though not all of them. The sample holds about 190,000 clones, more than 75% seen once. Input material: peripheral blood. The receptor source for this set is a human donor in a cohort sampled during active COVID-19.

The J gene is TRBJ1-1, the V gene TRBV19; 9 positions match TRBD1. This CDR3 comprises 14 residues. V lost 7 bases to trimming and J lost 1 base; unmatched junction nucleotides: 4. The V gene's germline CDR1 is LNHDA and CDR2 SQIVND (reference sequence). The CDR3 DNA reads as TGTGCCAGTAAGGGACAGGGATCGAACACTGAAGCTTTCTTT. Translation: CASKGQGSNTEAFF.

This chain joins TRBV7-8 and TRBJ2-3; tentative D call: TRBD2 (7 bases). Looked up from germline, CDR1 is SGHVS and CDR2 is FQNEAQ. Between the trimmed V and J ends, which lost 5 bases and 2 bases, there was a span of 14 bases. The CDR3 covers 15 residues. The CDR3 sequence is CASSVLAGATDTQYF. The CDR3 DNA is TGTGCCAGCAGCGTACTGGCGGGGGCCACAGATACGCAGTATTTT. Based on the CDR3 plus reference TRBV7-8 and TRBJ2-3, the full variable domain is GAGVSQSPRYKVAKRGQDVALRCDPISGHVSLFWYQQALGQGPEFLTYFQNEAQLDKSGLPSDRFFAERPEGSVSTLKIQRTQQEDSAVYLCASSVLAGATDTQYFGPGTRLTVL.

This clone was observed once. One junction end disagrees with the germline gene, perhaps due to a read error. This rearrangement joins TRBV7-2 to TRBJ2-1; D might be TRBD2 (6 bases). The length of the CDR3 is 17 residues. CDR1 SGHTA and CDR2 FQGNSA come from the germline V gene. The CDR3 coding sequence is TGTGCCAGCAGCCTAGCAAGTGCGGGACGCGCCTACAATGAGCAGTTCTTC. Amino acids: CASSLASAGRAYNEQFF.

The J gene is TRBJ1-1, the V gene TRBV7-2; D is possibly TRBD1 (6 bases). V lost 0 bases and J 7 bases, leaving 9 bases between the germline ends. The CDR3 has 13 amino acids. Germline V gene lookup returns CDR1 SGHTA and CDR2 FQGNSA. The CDR3 DNA reads as TGTGCCAGCAGCTTAGCCGGACAGTTTGAAGCTTTCTTT. Translated: CASSLAGQFEAFF.

The chain couples TRBV30 to TRBJ2-7; D is unresolved. CDR3 length equals 14 residues. The V gene's germline CDR1 is GTSNPN and CDR2 SVGIG (reference sequence). V was cut by 0 bases and J by 0 bases, with 9 bases left in between. CDR3 in DNA: TGTGCCTGGAGTGTATCCGGTCGCTCCTACGAGCAGTACTTC. This codes for CAWSVSGRSYEQYF.

This clone was observed a single time. This chain joins TRBV21-1 and TRBJ1-5. TRBV21-1 is a pseudogene. The CDR3 totals 23 residues. The CDR3 region has the DNA TGTGCCAGCAGCAAAGTCACCCGATTCAGTTTTCGTGAGGACGCGGGGGCTTATCAGCCCCAGCATTTT. It encodes CASSKVTRFSFREDAGAYQPQHF.